The clone carrying this TCR beta chain was detected a few times. The antigen is unknown. TCRdb analysed the 5' RACE reads with MiXCR anew, one entry per CDR3 protein. The repertoire has a few hundred thousand distinct CDR3 sequences, roughly 9% of them found once; the top ten carry 3% to 3.5%. The data derive from a study of T cells after yellow fever vaccination. Findings of the study overall: Researchers noted that a small share of clonotypes showed up in both CD4 and CD8 compartments. The presence of abundant clonotypes contaminating from the bulk population was possible in FACS-sorted repertoires.

The CDR3 has 15 residues. Unmatched junction bases numbered 4, after V lost 0 bases and J lost 3 bases. Looked up from germline, CDR1 is KGHSY and CDR2 is FQNENV. Here the sequenced sample was CD4+ T cells sorted from PBMCs, taken 5 days after the yellow fever booster vaccination. The clonotype was recovered from a man younger than 30 who received the YFV17D yellow fever vaccine. The chain combines TRBV16 with TRBJ2-5; 7 bases align to TRBD1. CDR3 bases: TGTGCCAGCAGCCAATCAGGGACAGCCGAAGAGACCCAGTACTTC. It is translated as CASSQSGTAEETQYF.